Here is one T cell receptor beta chain with its context. The target antigen is unknown. The source of the sample is a study of beta chain features in type 1 diabetes. Study results and limitations: All four CD4+ subsets of Type 1 diabetes patients contained TCRB CDR3s that were moderately but significantly shorter. Whatever favoring of shorter templates PCR might show would apply equally to patients and controls.

The J segment lost 4 bases and the V segment lost 2 bases, leaving 7 bases of the junction unmatched. The CDR3 has 15 residues. From germline, CDR1 is KGHSH and CDR2 LQKENI. A CD45RO/CCR7/CD25/CD127/CD95/CD27 panel sorted naive, central memory, regulatory and stem cell-like memory CD4+ cells. As every portion of the isolated RNA was reverse transcribed, the sequencing read expressed TCRB transcripts. Produced via immunoSEQ multiplex PCR; TCRdb's table is partial and in-frame only. This table has hundreds of thousands of clones, over 12% appearing once. The specimen was naive CD4+ T cells from blood. This TCR was sampled from a man aged 18 to 35 with type 1 diabetes. The chain joins TRBV18 to TRBJ1-2, with 7 bases fitting TRBD1. The CDR3 loop is CASSPSHRGVYGYTF. The CDR3 DNA is TGTGCCAGCTCACCATCGCACAGGGGAGTCTATGGCTACACCTTC.